This record looks at one T cell receptor beta chain sequence and its context. This record belongs to a study of blood T cells in healthy people across ages. A sample-barcoded 5' primer and a J-beta primer mix were used in a second PCR of about 7 to 12 cycles. TCRdb redid the calling of the 5' RACE reads with MiXCR, one entry per CDR3 protein. The sample records some 550,000 distinct CDR3 sequences, 47% being singletons. V gave up 4 bases and J gave up 4 bases, with 14 bases separating them. The CDR3 consists of 15 residues. This chain uses TRBV12-3 or TRBV12-4 with TRBJ2-1, with no clear D. Sequencing was performed on blood. The clonotype was recovered from an elderly man in good health. The CDR3 DNA follows: TGTGCCAGCAGTTCCCCCGTGGACGCTTACAATGAGCAGTTCTTC. It translates to CASSSPVDAYNEQFF.